Included here is one T cell receptor (beta chain) sequence, with context. Its antigen is not yet known. There are no base qualities to consult, and no much larger clone falls within one base. TCRbeta CDR3 regions were amplified from genomic DNA by means of the immunoSEQ Assay, a bias-controlled multiplex PCR. For the original study's pipeline: The number of nucleated cells in each sample was estimated from the amplification of reference gene primers within the assay. Sequence reads were collapsed and filtered to measure the absolute abundance of every unique TCRbeta CDR3 rearrangement. For each sample, productive Simpson clonality was calculated as the square root of Simpson's diversity index over productive rearrangements. Drawn from immuneACCESS, this table holds only the in-frame rearrangements with V and J called that TCRdb kept. Clones are partly lost; checked studies trace under half to an unresolved V gene and leave the rest unexplained. Clonal size and the V and J genes are those of that table, whereas D and trimming came from the DNA. The sample table lists some 100,000 clones, around nine tenths of them with a count of one. The top ten clonotypes cover roughly 8.3% of the sample.

This sample was included in a study of blood T cell repertoires in COVID-19 (TCRdb year 2020). General notes on the study: Collaborator samples came from the United States, Italy and Spain and covered acute and convalescent phases of COVID-19. The material from the prospective study consisted of cDNA or gDNA derived from T cells, B-cell-depleted T cells, or PBMCs. Deeply sampled blood TCRbeta repertoires from subjects exposed to, actively infected with, or recovered from COVID-19 were included in the dataset. A freely available public database, intended as a resource for researchers studying the immune response to SARS-CoV-2, is where the repertoires were released. Samples were obtained from the ongoing ImmuneRACE study (first 160 participants) and from over a thousand subjects provided by 6 global collaborators. The sample metadata nearly always contained a de-identified subject ID, COVID-19 status, age in years and sex. Where HLA class I and class II types were available, the types were taken from metadata supplied by the sample provider, not from assay-based typing.

Study-level results and caveats: The amount of clinical and demographic metadata varied by source and participant and was provided uncurated.

Collaborating institutions collected whole blood in K2EDTA tubes following their own protocols. For TCRbeta analysis, collaborator samples were shipped as frozen whole blood, as isolated PBMCs, or as DNA extracted from either sample type. From V the trimming removes 4 bases and from J it removes 0 bases, while the gene matches leave 9 bases of the junction unaccounted for. Based on the germline V gene (reference sequence), the CDR1 and CDR2 sequences are LNHDA and SQIVND. The CDR3 starts with the cysteine, ends with the phenylalanine, and has 17 residues. The only DNA kept is the CDR3, 51 bases in frame from the first base.

The chain is assembled from TRBV19 and TRBJ1-3; TRBD1 matches 7 bases in the middle. Sequenced input: peripheral blood. This receptor was obtained from a woman in her 70s with acute or convalescent COVID-19. The CDR3 protein sequence reads: CASSTWTGPYSGNTIYF. The DNA is TGTGCCAGTAGTACTTGGACAGGACCGTACTCTGGAAACACCATATATTTT.